This T cell receptor (beta chain) is from a study of T cell responses to AZD1222 COVID-19 vaccine. Only in-frame clones appear in the TCRdb table, and some are missing; sequencing was by immunoSEQ multiplex PCR. The repertoire consists of 95,000 to 110,000 clones, with 93% occurring once and the leading ten covering approximately 5%. Germline lookup yields CDR1 SGHAT and CDR2 FQNNGV. The V end lost 2 bases, the J end lost 4 bases, and 13 bases lay between the germline ends. The CDR3 extends over 15 amino acids. This clonotype was sampled from an adult in good health. The sample was peripheral blood, taken on day 0 of AZD1222 vaccination. The chain combines TRBV11-2 with TRBJ2-3; D not certain. In nucleotides, the CDR3 is TGTGCCAGCAGCTTAATTGGGCAGCCCCCAGATACGCAGTATTTT. It encodes CASSLIGQPPDTQYF.